The clone carrying this TCR beta chain has at least ten counts. The record originates from a study of T cells in Graves' hyperthyroidism and ophthalmopathy. There were TCR beta CDR3 regions amplified from RNA transcripts. TCR CDR3 underwent first-round RT-PCR with the HTBI primer set. In TCRdb, the multiplex PCR reads were re-called with MiXCR into one record per CDR3 protein. The table lists nearly 250,000 distinct CDR3 sequences, about a sixth of them singletons. J was trimmed by 15 bases and V by 0 bases; bases with no gene match: 8. Germline V gives CDR1 LNHNV, CDR2 YYDKDF (reference sequence). The CDR3 covers 15 residues.

This clonotype originated in a woman aged 18-35 years with Graves' ophthalmopathy. This chain links TRBV15 with TRBJ2-1; 13 bases agree with TRBD2. Sequencing input: blood. The DNA for the CDR3 is TGTGCCACCAGCAGAGAACGGACTAGCGGGGGTTTTCCGTTCTTC. Encoded protein: CATSRERTSGGFPFF.